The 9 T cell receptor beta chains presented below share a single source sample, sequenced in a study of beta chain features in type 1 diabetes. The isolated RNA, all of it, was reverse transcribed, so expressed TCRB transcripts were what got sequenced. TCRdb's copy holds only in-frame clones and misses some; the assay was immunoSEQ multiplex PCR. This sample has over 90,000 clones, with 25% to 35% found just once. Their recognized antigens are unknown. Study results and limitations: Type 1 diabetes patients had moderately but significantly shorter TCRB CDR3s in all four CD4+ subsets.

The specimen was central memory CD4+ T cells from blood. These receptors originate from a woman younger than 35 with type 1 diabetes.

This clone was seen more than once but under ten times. The CDR3 DNA follows: TGTGCCAGCACCTTTAAAGGACTAGCGGGGATCTACAATGAGCAGTTCTTC. Its translation: CASTFKGLAGIYNEQFF. The genes are TRBV11-3 and TRBJ2-1; 12 positions agree with TRBD2. There are 17 residues in the CDR3. Germline loops: CDR1 SGHNT, CDR2 YENEEA. With V trimmed by 7 bases and J by 3 bases, 10 bases remained unmatched.

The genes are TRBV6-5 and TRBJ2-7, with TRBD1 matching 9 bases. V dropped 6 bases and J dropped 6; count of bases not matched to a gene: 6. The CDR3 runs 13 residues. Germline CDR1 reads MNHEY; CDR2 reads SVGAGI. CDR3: CASRGTGKGEQYF. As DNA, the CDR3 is TGTGCCAGCAGGGGGACAGGGAAGGGCGAGCAGTACTTC.

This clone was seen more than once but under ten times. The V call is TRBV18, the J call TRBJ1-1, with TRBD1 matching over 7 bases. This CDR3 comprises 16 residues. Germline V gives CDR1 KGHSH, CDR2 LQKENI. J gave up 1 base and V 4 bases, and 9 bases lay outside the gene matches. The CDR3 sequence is CASSRSTGSSNTEAFF. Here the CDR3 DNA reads TGTGCCAGCTCACGATCGACAGGGTCCTCGAACACTGAAGCTTTCTTT.

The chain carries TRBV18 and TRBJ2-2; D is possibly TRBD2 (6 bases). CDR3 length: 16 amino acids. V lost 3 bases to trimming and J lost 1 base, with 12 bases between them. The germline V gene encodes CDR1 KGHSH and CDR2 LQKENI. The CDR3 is CASSPFPAGNTGELFF. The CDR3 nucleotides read TGTGCCAGCTCACCTTTCCCAGCGGGGAACACCGGGGAGCTGTTTTTT.

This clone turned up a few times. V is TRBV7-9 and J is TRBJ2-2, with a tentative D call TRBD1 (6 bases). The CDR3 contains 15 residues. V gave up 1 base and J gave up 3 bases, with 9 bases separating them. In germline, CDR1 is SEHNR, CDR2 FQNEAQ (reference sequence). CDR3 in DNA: TGTGCCAGCAGCTTAGACAGGGCGCACACCGGGGAGCTGTTTTTT. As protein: CASSLDRAHTGELFF.

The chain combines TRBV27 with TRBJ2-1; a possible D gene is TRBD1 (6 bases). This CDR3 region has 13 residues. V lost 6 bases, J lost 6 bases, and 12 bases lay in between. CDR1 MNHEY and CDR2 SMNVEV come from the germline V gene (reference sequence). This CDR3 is CASSPRGSNEQFF. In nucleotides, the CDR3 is TGTGCCAGCAGCCCTAGGGGGAGCAATGAGCAGTTCTTC.

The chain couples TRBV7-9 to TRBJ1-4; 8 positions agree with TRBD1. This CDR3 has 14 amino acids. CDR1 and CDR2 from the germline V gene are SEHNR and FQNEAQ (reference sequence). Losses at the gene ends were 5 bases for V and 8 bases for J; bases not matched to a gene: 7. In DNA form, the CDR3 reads TGTGCCAGCAGCCGGACAGGGAAAATAGAAAAACTGTTTTTT. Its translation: CASSRTGKIEKLFF.

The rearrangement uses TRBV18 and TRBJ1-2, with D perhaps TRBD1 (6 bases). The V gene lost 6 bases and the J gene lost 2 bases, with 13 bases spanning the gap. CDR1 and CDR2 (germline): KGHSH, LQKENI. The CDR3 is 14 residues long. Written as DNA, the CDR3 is TGTGCCAGCTCTTGGGGGCAGGAGAACTATGGCTACACCTTC. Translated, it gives CASSWGQENYGYTF. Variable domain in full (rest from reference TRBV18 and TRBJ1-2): NAGVMQNPRHLVRRRGQEARLRCSPMKGHSHVYWYRQLPEEGLKFMVYLQKENIIDESGMPKERFSAEFPKEGPSILRIQQVVRGDSAAYFCASSWGQENYGYTFGSGTRLTVV.

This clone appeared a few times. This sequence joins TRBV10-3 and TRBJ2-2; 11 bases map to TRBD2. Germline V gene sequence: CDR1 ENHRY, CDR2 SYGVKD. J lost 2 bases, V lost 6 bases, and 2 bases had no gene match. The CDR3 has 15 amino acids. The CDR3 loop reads CAIRRLAGNTGELFF. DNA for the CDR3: TGTGCCATCAGGCGACTAGCGGGAAACACCGGGGAGCTGTTTTTT.